The entry that follows covers one TCR beta chain sequence. This sample is part of a study of CD4 and CD8 cells across lung adenocarcinoma regions. Localized lung adenocarcinoma, a non-small cell lung cancer, affected the donors. The V end lost 3 bases, the J end lost 6 bases, and 12 bases lay between the germline ends. CDR3 length equals 13 residues. One entry per CDR3 protein, called by TCRdb with MiXCR from the PCR reads. This sample has some 8,800 distinct CDR3 sequences; 45% to 60% occur once, and the top ten carry approximately 17%. This chain joins TRBV12-3 or TRBV12-4 and TRBJ2-7, with a weak D call TRBD1 (5 bases). The source of this sequence is a male donor with lung adenocarcinoma. The CD4 and CD8 labels of this study may be unreliable. Source material: CD4+ T cells from the margin of a lung tumor. The CDR3 region is CASSFGRVTEQYF. CDR3 in DNA: TGTGCCAGCAGTTTTGGCAGGGTAACCGAGCAGTACTTC.